This is a list of T cell receptor beta chains from one sample in a study of identical twins. TCRdb analysed the 5' RACE reads with MiXCR anew, one entry per CDR3 protein. The sample holds fewer than 800,000 distinct CDR3 sequences, roughly 6.6% seen once. These data also formed part of another study, on yellow fever vaccine responses in identical twins.

The specimen sequenced was PBMCs. The receptors were gathered from a woman aged 18 to 35 in good health. Each CDR3 is given with its conserved first and last residue. The D gene is left open where the match is weak. Clone size, where shown, is once, few, many, or a class for clones that have expanded.

j_gene: TRBJ2-5; abundance: .; d_gene: .; v_gene: TRBV7-9; CDR3aa: CASSPRPPSQETQYF; CDR3nt: TGTGCCAGCAGCCCCCGACCGCCCTCTCAAGAGACCCAGTACTTC
j_gene: TRBJ2-7; abundance: .; d_gene: .; v_gene: TRBV12-3/TRBV12-4; CDR3aa: CASSLGAAGYSYEQYF; CDR3nt: TGTGCCAGCAGTCTCGGGGCGGCAGGGTACTCCTACGAGCAGTACTTC
j_gene: TRBJ1-2; abundance: many; d_gene: .; v_gene: TRBV29-1; CDR3aa: CSVEDLEQSLYGYTF; CDR3nt: TGCAGCGTTGAAGATCTGGAACAGTCCCTCTATGGCTACACCTTC
j_gene: TRBJ2-1; abundance: many; d_gene: .; v_gene: TRBV7-9; CDR3aa: CASSSRDIHNEQFF; CDR3nt: TGTGCCAGCAGCTCAAGGGACATCCACAATGAGCAGTTCTTC
j_gene: TRBJ2-5; abundance: many; d_gene: .; v_gene: TRBV4-1; CDR3aa: CASSQDWTQYF; CDR3nt: TGCGCCAGCAGCCAAGATTGGACCCAGTACTTC
j_gene: TRBJ1-1; abundance: few; d_gene: TRBD1; v_gene: TRBV29-1; CDR3aa: CSPKQGVSEAFF; CDR3nt: TGCAGCCCAAAACAGGGGGTCTCTGAAGCTTTCTTT
j_gene: TRBJ2-1; abundance: .; d_gene: TRBD2; v_gene: TRBV5-1; CDR3aa: CASSWGLAGGDEQFF; CDR3nt: TGCGCCAGCAGCTGGGGACTAGCGGGGGGGGATGAGCAGTTCTTC
j_gene: TRBJ2-7; abundance: many; d_gene: .; v_gene: TRBV25-1; CDR3aa: CASSEYSIYEQYF; CDR3nt: TGTGCCAGCAGTGAATATTCTATCTACGAGCAGTACTTC
j_gene: TRBJ1-5; abundance: many; d_gene: .; v_gene: TRBV12-3/TRBV12-4; CDR3aa: CASSFGGINQPQHF; CDR3nt: TGTGCCAGCAGTTTTGGGGGAATCAATCAGCCCCAGCATTTT
j_gene: TRBJ2-1; abundance: many; d_gene: .; v_gene: TRBV6-1; CDR3aa: CASSQIAASSYNEQFF; CDR3nt: TGTGCCAGCAGTCAAATAGCGGCTAGCTCCTACAATGAGCAGTTCTTC
j_gene: TRBJ1-3; abundance: many; d_gene: .; v_gene: TRBV28; CDR3aa: CASSSTGSSGNTIYF; CDR3nt: TGTGCCAGCAGTTCAACAGGGTCATCTGGAAACACCATATATTTT
j_gene: TRBJ2-5; abundance: medium-sized; d_gene: .; v_gene: TRBV9; CDR3aa: CASSVEAKSGETQYF; CDR3nt: TGTGCCAGCAGCGTAGAGGCAAAAAGTGGGGAGACCCAGTACTTC
j_gene: TRBJ1-1; abundance: many; d_gene: .; v_gene: TRBV25-1; CDR3aa: CASSASGTGNTEAFF; CDR3nt: TGTGCCAGCAGTGCCTCCGGGACGGGAAACACTGAAGCTTTCTTT
j_gene: TRBJ2-3; abundance: few; d_gene: .; v_gene: TRBV2; CDR3aa: CASSGERMDKNTQYF; CDR3nt: TGTGCCAGCAGCGGGGAGAGAATGGACAAAAATACGCAGTATTTT
j_gene: TRBJ2-1; abundance: few; d_gene: .; v_gene: TRBV5-1; CDR3aa: CASSLQGREQFF; CDR3nt: TGCGCCAGCAGCCTCCAGGGGCGTGAGCAGTTCTTC
j_gene: TRBJ1-2; abundance: .; d_gene: .; v_gene: TRBV28; CDR3aa: CASTQWSRGPNYGYTF; CDR3nt: TGTGCCAGCACCCAGTGGAGCCGGGGGCCTAACTATGGCTACACCTTC
j_gene: TRBJ1-1; abundance: few; d_gene: .; v_gene: TRBV28; CDR3aa: CASRMHSGTGMNTEAFF; CDR3nt: TGTGCCAGCAGGATGCACAGCGGGACGGGGATGAACACTGAAGCTTTCTTT
j_gene: TRBJ2-2; abundance: .; d_gene: TRBD2; v_gene: TRBV13; CDR3aa: CASSHRGLGSAGELFF; CDR3nt: TGTGCCAGCAGCCACCGGGGACTAGGGTCGGCCGGGGAGCTGTTTTTT
j_gene: TRBJ1-1; abundance: many; d_gene: .; v_gene: TRBV10-3; CDR3aa: CAISDSRTSPTEAFF; CDR3nt: TGTGCCATCAGTGACTCGCGGACAAGTCCCACTGAAGCTTTCTTT
j_gene: TRBJ2-2; abundance: many; d_gene: .; v_gene: TRBV27; CDR3aa: CASKGGLYTGELFF; CDR3nt: TGTGCCAGCAAGGGGGGACTCTACACCGGGGAGCTGTTTTTT
j_gene: TRBJ1-4; abundance: .; d_gene: TRBD1; v_gene: TRBV5-5; CDR3aa: CASSLEDRVWEKLFF; CDR3nt: TGTGCCAGCAGCTTGGAGGACAGGGTATGGGAAAAACTGTTTTTT
j_gene: TRBJ2-1; abundance: many; d_gene: .; v_gene: TRBV18; CDR3aa: CASSPGRNEQFF; CDR3nt: TGTGCCAGCAGTCCCGGTCGCAATGAGCAGTTCTTC
j_gene: TRBJ2-7; abundance: many; d_gene: .; v_gene: TRBV29-1; CDR3aa: CSVEVVGTDHSYEQYF; CDR3nt: TGCAGCGTTGAAGTGGTGGGCACGGACCACTCCTACGAGCAGTACTTC
j_gene: TRBJ1-1; abundance: few; d_gene: .; v_gene: TRBV27; CDR3aa: CASSLDPGGTEAFF; CDR3nt: TGTGCCAGCAGTTTAGATCCCGGGGGCACTGAAGCTTTCTTT
j_gene: TRBJ1-2; abundance: .; d_gene: .; v_gene: TRBV6-5; CDR3aa: CASSYGSGNYGYTF; CDR3nt: TGTGCCAGCAGTTACGGGTCAGGAAACTATGGCTACACCTTC
j_gene: TRBJ2-1; abundance: .; d_gene: TRBD2; v_gene: TRBV9; CDR3aa: CASSVRAPGLANYNEQFF; CDR3nt: TGTGCCAGCAGCGTTCGTGCTCCGGGACTAGCAAACTACAATGAGCAGTTCTTC
j_gene: TRBJ2-1; abundance: many; d_gene: .; v_gene: TRBV12-3/TRBV12-4; CDR3aa: CASSLVGDLSYNEQFF; CDR3nt: TGTGCCAGCAGTTTAGTTGGGGACTTATCCTACAATGAGCAGTTCTTC
j_gene: TRBJ2-2; abundance: many; d_gene: TRBD1; v_gene: TRBV5-1; CDR3aa: CASSLAGQGLNTGELFF; CDR3nt: TGCGCCAGCAGCTTGGCGGGACAGGGACTCAACACCGGGGAGCTGTTTTTT
j_gene: TRBJ2-1; abundance: many; d_gene: TRBD1; v_gene: TRBV24-1; CDR3aa: CATSDPLTGEANNEQFF; CDR3nt: TGTGCCACCAGTGACCCCCTGACAGGGGAGGCGAACAATGAGCAGTTCTTC
j_gene: TRBJ1-2; abundance: few; d_gene: .; v_gene: TRBV10-3; CDR3aa: CAISGVAYGYTF; CDR3nt: TGTGCCATCAGTGGGGTCGCCTATGGCTACACCTTC
j_gene: TRBJ2-7; abundance: many; d_gene: .; v_gene: TRBV29-1; CDR3aa: CSVVRGKYEQYF; CDR3nt: TGCAGCGTTGTGCGGGGAAAGTACGAGCAGTACTTC
j_gene: TRBJ2-7; abundance: .; d_gene: .; v_gene: TRBV15; CDR3aa: CATSSAGSYEQYF; CDR3nt: TGTGCCACCAGCAGTGCGGGGTCCTACGAGCAGTACTTC
j_gene: TRBJ2-1; abundance: many; d_gene: TRBD2; v_gene: TRBV7-9; CDR3aa: CASSLLSGLANEQFF; CDR3nt: TGTGCCAGCAGCCTCCTATCCGGACTAGCGAATGAGCAGTTCTTC
j_gene: TRBJ2-1; abundance: many; d_gene: TRBD2; v_gene: TRBV29-1; CDR3aa: CSVILGRTYNEQFF; CDR3nt: TGCAGCGTTATTCTCGGGAGGACCTACAATGAGCAGTTCTTC
j_gene: TRBJ2-6; abundance: many; d_gene: .; v_gene: TRBV5-1; CDR3aa: CASSLGSGANVLTF; CDR3nt: TGCGCCAGCAGCTTGGGATCTGGGGCCAACGTCCTGACTTTC
j_gene: TRBJ2-2; abundance: many; d_gene: .; v_gene: TRBV29-1; CDR3aa: CSAPGTQAGELFF; CDR3nt: TGCAGCGCACCCGGGACCCAGGCCGGGGAGCTGTTTTTT
j_gene: TRBJ1-5; abundance: many; d_gene: TRBD1; v_gene: TRBV7-8; CDR3aa: CASSLAGQGSNQPQHF; CDR3nt: TGTGCCAGCAGCTTAGCCGGACAGGGCAGCAATCAGCCCCAGCATTTT
j_gene: TRBJ1-2; abundance: many; d_gene: .; v_gene: TRBV6-5; CDR3aa: CASSSPRDAYTF; CDR3nt: TGTGCCAGCAGTTCGCCCCGGGACGCCTACACCTTC
j_gene: TRBJ1-2; abundance: .; d_gene: .; v_gene: TRBV20-1; CDR3aa: CSASHPRDAYYGYTF; CDR3nt: TGCAGTGCTAGTCACCCTCGAGACGCCTACTATGGCTACACCTTC
j_gene: TRBJ2-5; abundance: .; d_gene: .; v_gene: TRBV28; CDR3aa: CASSGQNQETQYF; CDR3nt: TGTGCCAGCAGCGGGCAGAACCAAGAGACCCAGTACTTC
j_gene: TRBJ1-3; abundance: many; d_gene: .; v_gene: TRBV6-5; CDR3aa: CASSYSGVGNTIYF; CDR3nt: TGTGCCAGCAGTTATTCAGGGGTCGGAAACACCATATATTTT
j_gene: TRBJ2-7; abundance: few; d_gene: .; v_gene: TRBV23-1; CDR3aa: CASSQGTRFFSYEQYF; CDR3nt: TGCGCCAGCAGTCAAGGGACTCGATTCTTCTCCTACGAGCAGTACTTC
j_gene: TRBJ2-1; abundance: .; d_gene: TRBD2; v_gene: TRBV7-8; CDR3aa: CASSLWVAGSYNEQFF; CDR3nt: TGTGCCAGCAGCTTATGGGTAGCGGGGTCCTACAATGAGCAGTTCTTC
j_gene: TRBJ1-2; abundance: few; d_gene: TRBD1; v_gene: TRBV7-8; CDR3aa: CASSSRDRAKYGYTF; CDR3nt: TGTGCCAGCAGCTCAAGGGACAGGGCGAAGTATGGCTACACCTTC
j_gene: TRBJ2-1; abundance: .; d_gene: TRBD2; v_gene: TRBV15; CDR3aa: CATRRRELNEQFF; CDR3nt: TGTGCCACAAGGAGGCGGGAGCTCAATGAGCAGTTCTTC
j_gene: TRBJ2-1; abundance: many; d_gene: .; v_gene: TRBV7-6; CDR3aa: CASSPRLGTGYNEQFF; CDR3nt: TGTGCCAGCAGCCCGAGACTCGGAACGGGTTACAATGAGCAGTTCTTC